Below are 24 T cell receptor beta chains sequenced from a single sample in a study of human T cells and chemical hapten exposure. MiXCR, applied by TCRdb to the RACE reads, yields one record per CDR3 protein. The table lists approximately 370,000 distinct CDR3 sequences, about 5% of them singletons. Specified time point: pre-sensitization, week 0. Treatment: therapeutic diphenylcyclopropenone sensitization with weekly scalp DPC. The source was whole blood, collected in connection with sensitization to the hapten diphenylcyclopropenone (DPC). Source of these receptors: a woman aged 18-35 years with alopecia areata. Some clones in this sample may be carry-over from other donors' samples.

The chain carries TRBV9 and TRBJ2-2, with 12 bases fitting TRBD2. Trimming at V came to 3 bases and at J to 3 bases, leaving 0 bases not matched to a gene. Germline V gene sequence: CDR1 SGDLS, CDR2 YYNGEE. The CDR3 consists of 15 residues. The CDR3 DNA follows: TGTGCCAGCAGCGGGACTAGCGGGGACACCGGGGAGCTGTTTTTT. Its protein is CASSGTSGDTGELFF.

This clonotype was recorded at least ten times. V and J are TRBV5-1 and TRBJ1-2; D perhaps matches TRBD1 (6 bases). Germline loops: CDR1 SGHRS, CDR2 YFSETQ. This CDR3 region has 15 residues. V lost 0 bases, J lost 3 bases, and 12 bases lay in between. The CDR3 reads CASSLAYGGDYGYTF. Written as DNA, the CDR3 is TGCGCCAGCAGCTTGGCCTACGGGGGCGACTATGGCTACACCTTC.

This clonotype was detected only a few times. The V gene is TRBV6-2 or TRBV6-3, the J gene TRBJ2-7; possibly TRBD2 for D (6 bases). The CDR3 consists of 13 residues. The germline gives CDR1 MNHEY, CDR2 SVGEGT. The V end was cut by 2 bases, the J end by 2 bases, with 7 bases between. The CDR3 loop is CASSYRGAYEQYF. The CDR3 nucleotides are TGTGCCAGCAGTTACCGCGGGGCCTACGAGCAGTACTTC.

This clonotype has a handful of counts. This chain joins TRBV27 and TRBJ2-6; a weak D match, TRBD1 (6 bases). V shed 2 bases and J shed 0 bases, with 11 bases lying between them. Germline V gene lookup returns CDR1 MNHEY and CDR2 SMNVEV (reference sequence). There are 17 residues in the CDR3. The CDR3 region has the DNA TGTGCCAGCAGTTTACTGAGGGGGAGCTCTGGGGCCAACGTCCTGACTTTC. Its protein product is CASSLLRGSSGANVLTF.

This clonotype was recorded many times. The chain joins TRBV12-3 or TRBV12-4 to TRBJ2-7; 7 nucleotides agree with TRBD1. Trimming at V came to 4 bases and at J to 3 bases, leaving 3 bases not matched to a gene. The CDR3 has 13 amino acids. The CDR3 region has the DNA TGTGCCAGCAGTTACGACAGGGACTACGAGCAGTACTTC. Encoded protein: CASSYDRDYEQYF.

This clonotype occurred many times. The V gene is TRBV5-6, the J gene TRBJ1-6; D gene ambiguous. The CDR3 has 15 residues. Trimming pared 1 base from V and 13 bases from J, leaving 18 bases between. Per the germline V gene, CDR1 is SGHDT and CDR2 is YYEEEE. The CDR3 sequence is CASSLKGSAASPLHF. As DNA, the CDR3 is TGTGCCAGCAGCTTGAAAGGGTCCGCGGCCTCTCCCCTCCACTTT.

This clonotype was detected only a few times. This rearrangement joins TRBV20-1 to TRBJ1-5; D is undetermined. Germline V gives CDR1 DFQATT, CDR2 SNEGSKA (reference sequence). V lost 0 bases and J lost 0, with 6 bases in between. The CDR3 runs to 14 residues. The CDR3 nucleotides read TGCAGTGCTAGAGATCGGGTTAGCAATCAGCCCCAGCATTTT. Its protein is CSARDRVSNQPQHF.

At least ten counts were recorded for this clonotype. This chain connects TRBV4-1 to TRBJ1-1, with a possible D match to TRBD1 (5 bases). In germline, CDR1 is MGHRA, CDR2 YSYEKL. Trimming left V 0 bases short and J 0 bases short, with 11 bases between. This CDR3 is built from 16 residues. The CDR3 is CASSQEGAGMNTEAFF. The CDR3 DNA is TGCGCCAGCAGCCAAGAAGGAGCAGGGATGAACACTGAAGCTTTCTTT.

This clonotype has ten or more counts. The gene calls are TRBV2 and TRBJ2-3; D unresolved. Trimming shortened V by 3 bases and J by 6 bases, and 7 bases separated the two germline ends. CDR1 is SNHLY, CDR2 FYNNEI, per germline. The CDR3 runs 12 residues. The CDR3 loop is CASSEDPDTQYF. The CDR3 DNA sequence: TGTGCCAGCAGTGAGGACCCTGATACGCAGTATTTT.

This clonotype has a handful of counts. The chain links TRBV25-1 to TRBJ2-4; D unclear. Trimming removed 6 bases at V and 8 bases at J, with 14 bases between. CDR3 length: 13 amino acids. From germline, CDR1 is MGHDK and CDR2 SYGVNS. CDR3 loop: CASSDPRVDIQYF. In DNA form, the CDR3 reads TGTGCCAGCAGCGACCCGCGCGTTGACATTCAGTACTTC.

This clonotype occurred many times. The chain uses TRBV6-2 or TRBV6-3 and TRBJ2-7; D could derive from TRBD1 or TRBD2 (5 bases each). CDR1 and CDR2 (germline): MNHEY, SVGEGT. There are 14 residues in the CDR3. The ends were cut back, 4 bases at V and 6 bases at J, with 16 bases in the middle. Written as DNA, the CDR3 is TGTGCCAGCAGTTCCCCAGGGACGACGATCGAGCAGTACTTC. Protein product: CASSSPGTTIEQYF.

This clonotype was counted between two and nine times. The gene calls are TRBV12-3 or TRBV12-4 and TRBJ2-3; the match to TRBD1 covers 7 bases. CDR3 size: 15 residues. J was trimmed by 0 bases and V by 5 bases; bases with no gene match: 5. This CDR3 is CASSQDRASTDTQYF. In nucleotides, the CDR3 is TGTGCCAGCAGTCAAGACAGGGCGAGCACAGATACGCAGTATTTT.

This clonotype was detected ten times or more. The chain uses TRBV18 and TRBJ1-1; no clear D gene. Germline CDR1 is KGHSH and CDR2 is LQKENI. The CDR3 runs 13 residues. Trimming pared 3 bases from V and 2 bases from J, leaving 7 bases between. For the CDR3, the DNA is TGTGCCAGCTCACCGCCAGCAAACACTGAAGCTTTCTTT. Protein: CASSPPANTEAFF.

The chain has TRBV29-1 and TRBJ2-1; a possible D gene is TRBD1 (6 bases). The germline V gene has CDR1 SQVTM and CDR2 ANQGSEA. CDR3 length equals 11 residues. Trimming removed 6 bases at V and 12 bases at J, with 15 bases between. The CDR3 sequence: CSVVGGLGQFF. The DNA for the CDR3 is TGCAGCGTCGTAGGGGGTTTAGGGCAGTTCTTC.

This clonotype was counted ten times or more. DNA of the CDR3: TGTGCCAGCACCCACAGGGAGAACACTGAAGCTTTCTTT. Translated, it gives CASTHRENTEAFF. The chain has TRBV6-6 and TRBJ1-1, with D possibly matching TRBD1 (6 bases). V was pared by 7 bases and J by 1 base, with 10 bases between. In germline, CDR1 is MNHNY, CDR2 SVGAGI (reference sequence). The CDR3 sequence is 13 residues long.

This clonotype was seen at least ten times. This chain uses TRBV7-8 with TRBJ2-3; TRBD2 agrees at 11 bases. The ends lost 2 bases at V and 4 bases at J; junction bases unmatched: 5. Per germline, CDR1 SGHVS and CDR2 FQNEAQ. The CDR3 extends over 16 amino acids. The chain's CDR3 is CASSLPTSGVPDTQYF. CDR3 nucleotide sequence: TGTGCCAGCAGCTTACCGACTAGCGGGGTACCAGATACGCAGTATTTT.

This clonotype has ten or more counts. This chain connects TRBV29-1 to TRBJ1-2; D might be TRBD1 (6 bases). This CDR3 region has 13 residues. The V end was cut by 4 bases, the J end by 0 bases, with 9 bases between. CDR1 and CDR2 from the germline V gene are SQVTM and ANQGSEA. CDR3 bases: TGCAGCGTTGGGCAGGGGACTAACTATGGCTACACCTTC. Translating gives CSVGQGTNYGYTF.

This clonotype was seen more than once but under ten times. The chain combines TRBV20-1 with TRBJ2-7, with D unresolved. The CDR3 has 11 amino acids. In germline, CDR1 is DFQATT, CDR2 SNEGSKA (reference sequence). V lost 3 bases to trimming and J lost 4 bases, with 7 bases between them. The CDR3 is CSASGDYEQYF. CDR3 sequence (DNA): TGCAGTGCTAGCGGAGATTACGAGCAGTACTTC.

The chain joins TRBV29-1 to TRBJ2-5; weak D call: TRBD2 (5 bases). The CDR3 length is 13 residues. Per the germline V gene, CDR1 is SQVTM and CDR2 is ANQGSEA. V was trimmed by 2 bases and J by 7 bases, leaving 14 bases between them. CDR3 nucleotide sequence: TGCAGCGTTGAATTAAGAGGGTTTGGGACCCAGTACTTC. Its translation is CSVELRGFGTQYF.

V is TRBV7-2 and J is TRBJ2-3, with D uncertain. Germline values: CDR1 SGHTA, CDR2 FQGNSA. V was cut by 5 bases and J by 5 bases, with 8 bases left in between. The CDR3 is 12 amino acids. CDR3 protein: CASSIRQDTQYF. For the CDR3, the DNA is TGTGCCAGCAGCATCAGACAAGATACGCAGTATTTT.

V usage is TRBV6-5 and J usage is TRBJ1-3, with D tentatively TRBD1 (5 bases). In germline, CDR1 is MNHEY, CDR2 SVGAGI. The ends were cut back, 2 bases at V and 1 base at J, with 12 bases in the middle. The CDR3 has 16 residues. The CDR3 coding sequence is TGTGCCAGCAGTTACCGTACAGGTACTTCTGGAAACACCATATATTTT. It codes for CASSYRTGTSGNTIYF.

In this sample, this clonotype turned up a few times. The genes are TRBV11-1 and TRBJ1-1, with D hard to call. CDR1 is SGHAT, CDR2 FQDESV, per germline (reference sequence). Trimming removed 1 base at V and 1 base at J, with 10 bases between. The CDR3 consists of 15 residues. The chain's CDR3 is CASSLEGNSNTEAFF. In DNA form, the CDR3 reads TGTGCCAGCAGCTTAGAGGGCAATTCGAACACTGAAGCTTTCTTT.

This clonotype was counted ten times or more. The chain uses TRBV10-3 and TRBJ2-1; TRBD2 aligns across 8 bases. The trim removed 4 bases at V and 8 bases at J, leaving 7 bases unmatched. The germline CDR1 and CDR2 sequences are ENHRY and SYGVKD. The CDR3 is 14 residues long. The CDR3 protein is CAISAGGGIDEQFF. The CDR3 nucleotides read TGTGCCATCAGTGCCGGGGGGGGCATAGATGAGCAGTTCTTC.

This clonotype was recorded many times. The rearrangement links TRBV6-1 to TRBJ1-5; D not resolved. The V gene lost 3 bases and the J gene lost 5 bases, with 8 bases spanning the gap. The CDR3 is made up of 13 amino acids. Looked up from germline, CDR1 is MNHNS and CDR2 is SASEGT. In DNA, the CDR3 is TGTGCCAGCAGTGAGTACAGCCATCAGCCCCAGCATTTT. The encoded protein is CASSEYSHQPQHF.